The rows below give T cell receptor beta chains drawn from one sample of a study of cytomegalovirus exposure and HLA in healthy donors. Using immunoSEQ multiplex PCR, the repertoire was profiled, and TCRdb retains in-frame clones only, with some absent. The profile covers 120,000 to 150,000 clones, with just under 75% appearing a single time and 1.5% to 2% taken by the ten largest. The material sequenced was PBMCs. Receptor source: a woman aged 18-30 years in good health and CMV-seronegative. CDR3s include the opening cysteine and the closing phenylalanine or tryptophan.

V gene: TRBV7-2; J gene: TRBJ2-7; CDR3 protein: CASSLYIHEQYF
V gene: TRBV28; J gene: TRBJ1-1; CDR3 protein: CASGSDLRGNTEAFF
V gene: TRBV5-5; J gene: TRBJ2-2; CDR3 protein: CASSLWPVLAGEELFF
V gene: TRBV19; J gene: TRBJ1-6; CDR3 protein: CASSIEHGTGNSPLHF
V gene: TRBV2; J gene: TRBJ1-2; CDR3 protein: CASSEQVANYGYTF
V gene: TRBV12-5; J gene: TRBJ2-1; CDR3 protein: CASGLWAGLSSYNEQFF
V gene: TRBV2; J gene: TRBJ2-1; CDR3 protein: CASSEWLLEQFF
V gene: TRBV27; J gene: TRBJ1-2; CDR3 protein: CASSPWAGNGYTF
V gene: TRBV2; J gene: TRBJ1-2; CDR3 protein: CASSEQDYGYTF
V gene: TRBV28; J gene: TRBJ1-1; CDR3 protein: CASSLGQNTEAFF
V gene: TRBV19; J gene: TRBJ2-7; CDR3 protein: CASSRDRYSYEQYF
V gene: TRBV19; J gene: TRBJ1-5; CDR3 protein: CASSIRRSPPWPQHF
V gene: TRBV30; J gene: TRBJ2-2; CDR3 protein: CAWGTANTGELFF
V gene: TRBV11-2; J gene: TRBJ2-1; CDR3 protein: CASSLKPGTSGRNEQFF
V gene: TRBV18; J gene: TRBJ2-5; CDR3 protein: CASSRQGIQETQYF
V gene: TRBV5-1; J gene: TRBJ2-3; CDR3 protein: CASSISGMPTDTQYF
V gene: TRBV5-1; J gene: TRBJ2-5; CDR3 protein: CASSLGRGYQETQYF
V gene: TRBV7-2; J gene: TRBJ2-1; CDR3 protein: CASTPGDRVYNEQFF
V gene: TRBV7-2; J gene: TRBJ1-1; CDR3 protein: CASSSRQVTANTEAFF
V gene: TRBV2; J gene: TRBJ2-2; CDR3 protein: CASSPQGTGELFF
V gene: TRBV4-1; J gene: TRBJ2-7; CDR3 protein: CASSQGQYYEQYF
V gene: TRBV12-5; J gene: TRBJ2-5; CDR3 protein: CASGLAGTGGETQYF
V gene: TRBV6-4; J gene: TRBJ2-6; CDR3 protein: CASSASSGANGLTF
V gene: TRBV11-2; J gene: TRBJ2-1; CDR3 protein: CASSLLPPGLANNEQFF
V gene: TRBV6-5; J gene: TRBJ1-2; CDR3 protein: CASSYSAAGTPGYTF
V gene: TRBV9; J gene: TRBJ2-5; CDR3 protein: CASSVGSSGGVTQYF
V gene: TRBV7-9; J gene: TRBJ2-1; CDR3 protein: CASSLRTSGYNEQFF
V gene: TRBV9; J gene: TRBJ2-1; CDR3 protein: CASSPRTSGDNEQFF
V gene: TRBV27; J gene: TRBJ1-4; CDR3 protein: CASSLRGFLSGEKLFF
V gene: TRBV7-6; J gene: TRBJ2-1; CDR3 protein: CASSLGSRGDLSYNEQFF
V gene: TRBV7-2; J gene: TRBJ1-5; CDR3 protein: CASSLGQNSNQPQHF
V gene: TRBV7-3; J gene: TRBJ2-5; CDR3 protein: CASSLTRQETQYF
V gene: TRBV7-9; J gene: TRBJ2-7; CDR3 protein: CASSRREAGGDEQYF
V gene: TRBV5-1; J gene: TRBJ2-1; CDR3 protein: CATSGAGGSYNEQFF
V gene: TRBV5-4; J gene: TRBJ2-2; CDR3 protein: CASSLAGQGNTGELFF
V gene: TRBV18; J gene: TRBJ1-4; CDR3 protein: CASSPNTGVGATNEKLFF
V gene: TRBV7-9; J gene: TRBJ1-2; CDR3 protein: CASSSHNYGYTF
V gene: TRBV7-2; J gene: TRBJ2-5; CDR3 protein: CASSWPGETQYF
V gene: TRBV15; J gene: TRBJ1-4; CDR3 protein: CATSRELWNRPNEKLFF
V gene: TRBV6-5; J gene: TRBJ1-1; CDR3 protein: CASSYRGVGTEAFF
V gene: TRBV18; J gene: TRBJ2-7; CDR3 protein: CASSPGVGAEQYF
V gene: TRBV15; J gene: TRBJ2-7; CDR3 protein: CATGDSSYEQYF
V gene: TRBV19; J gene: TRBJ1-1; CDR3 protein: CASSTGPGGTEAFF
V gene: TRBV6-5; J gene: TRBJ1-1; CDR3 protein: CASKLTGMNTEAFF
V gene: TRBV18; J gene: TRBJ1-2; CDR3 protein: CASSPAGAGDYGYTF
V gene: TRBV6-6; J gene: TRBJ1-5; CDR3 protein: CASSYGQGVRNQPQHF
V gene: TRBV28; J gene: TRBJ1-1; CDR3 protein: CASRLNRQGNTEAFF
V gene: TRBV6-1; J gene: TRBJ2-3; CDR3 protein: CASSGIIGGTQYF
V gene: TRBV5-4; J gene: TRBJ1-2; CDR3 protein: CASSLEGDYGYTF
V gene: TRBV6-5; J gene: TRBJ1-2; CDR3 protein: CASSYSINSPNYGYTF
V gene: TRBV27; J gene: TRBJ2-2; CDR3 protein: CASSPSLGGRPPGELFF
V gene: TRBV14; J gene: TRBJ2-1; CDR3 protein: CASSKTGAVYNEQFF
V gene: TRBV10-3; J gene: TRBJ1-1; CDR3 protein: CAIRSRQGMNTEAFF
V gene: TRBV23-1; J gene: TRBJ1-2; CDR3 protein: CASSPREGANGYTF
V gene: TRBV19; J gene: TRBJ2-1; CDR3 protein: CASLGTSGVSSYNEQFF
V gene: TRBV7-8; J gene: TRBJ2-1; CDR3 protein: CASSLGGGVYNEQFF
V gene: TRBV7-2; J gene: TRBJ2-3; CDR3 protein: CASSLGSGVSTDTQYF
V gene: TRBV5-8; J gene: TRBJ2-1; CDR3 protein: CASSKGQGQKYNEQFF
V gene: TRBV5-5; J gene: TRBJ2-7; CDR3 protein: CASGGALYEQYF
V gene: TRBV28; J gene: TRBJ1-2; CDR3 protein: CASRNTGVSNYGYTF